The clone carrying this TCR beta chain was seen just once. The antigen is undetermined. This entry is derived from a study of shared clonotypes between healthy human individuals. Findings of the study overall: Generation of non-shared clonotypes was less probable than generation of clonotypes shared by all four donors. Depth of sequencing was expected to influence donor clonotype sharing. Sharing across several donors was seen in around 5% of naive CD4 clonotypes.

Naivety among CD8 cells was defined by CD45RO negativity and positive CCR7 selection, thereby excluding terminally differentiated effector memory CD45RA+ cells. This CDR3 contains 14 residues. With 0 bases removed from V and 6 bases from J, the gap between germline ends came to 9 bases. CDR1 LGHNA and CDR2 YNFKEQ come from the germline V gene. Data came from immunoSEQ multiplex PCR; TCRdb stores just in-frame clones and leaves some out. Here the sample spans 2 million to 2.5 million clones, about 92% being singletons. The V gene is TRBV4-2, the J gene TRBJ2-1; D call uncertain. The material sequenced was naive CD8+ T cells from PBMCs. The receptor's source is a man younger than 35 in good health. Some clones in this sample may be carry-over from other donors' samples. The CDR3 protein is CASSQEQLANEQFF. The CDR3 bases are TGTGCCAGCAGCCAAGAGCAGCTCGCCAATGAGCAGTTCTTC.